Following are 20 T cell receptor beta chains from one sample sequenced in a study of T cells in Graves' hyperthyroidism and ophthalmopathy. RNA transcripts gave rise to amplified TCR beta CDR3 regions. The study used the HTBI primer set for a first-round RT-PCR of the TCR CDR3. TCRdb passed the multiplex PCR reads through MiXCR, listing each CDR3 protein once. The sample has around 600,000 distinct CDR3 sequences; more than 13% are singletons. Sequenced: blood. The receptors originated from a woman aged 18-29 years with Graves' ophthalmopathy.

The table lists this clonotype with many counts. This rearrangement joins TRBV12-3 or TRBV12-4 to TRBJ2-4; D not resolved. CDR3 length equals 16 residues. V lost 4 bases and J lost 0, with 13 bases in between. DNA for the CDR3: TGTGCCAGCAGTTCACGGACCCAACTAGCCAAAAACATTCAGTACTTC. Translated, it gives CASSSRTQLAKNIQYF.

The J gene is TRBJ2-7, the V gene TRBV27; TRBD1 matches 7 bases. This CDR3 has 13 amino acids. Germline values: CDR1 MNHEY, CDR2 SMNVEV (reference sequence). Trimming took 3 bases from V and 7 from J; bases not matched to a gene: 6. The CDR3 is CASSFQRGREQYF. CDR3 DNA sequence: TGTGCCAGCAGTTTCCAGAGGGGGCGGGAGCAGTACTTC.

This chain uses TRBV7-9 with TRBJ2-1; perhaps TRBD2 as D (5 bases). Germline CDR1 is SEHNR and CDR2 is FQNEAQ (reference sequence). V lost 0 bases and J 7 bases, leaving 16 bases between the germline ends. This CDR3 is built from 16 residues. The CDR3 reads CASSLALSGFGNEQFF. The DNA of the CDR3 is TGTGCCAGCAGCTTAGCCCTGTCGGGGTTTGGGAATGAGCAGTTCTTC.

V and J are TRBV18 and TRBJ2-7, with TRBD2 matching over 14 bases. CDR3 length equals 17 residues. Germline V CDR1 and CDR2: KGHSH, LQKENI. Germline trimming cut 3 bases from V and 3 bases from J; bases unmatched to any gene: 7. DNA of the CDR3: TGTGCCAGCTCACCGAGACTAGCGGGAGGGCGGGTCTACGAGCAGTACTTC. This encodes CASSPRLAGGRVYEQYF.

The chain links TRBV28 to TRBJ1-3; TRBD1 matches at 7 bases. Per germline, CDR1 MDHEN and CDR2 SYDVKM. The CDR3 totals 18 residues. J lost 0 bases, V lost 7 bases, and 15 bases had no gene match. The CDR3, as DNA: TGTGCCAGCACCTCCGGGACAGACACCCCAATCTCTGGAAACACCATATATTTT. Translated, it gives CASTSGTDTPISGNTIYF.

This clonotype was picked up a small number of times. The chain is built from TRBV24-1 and TRBJ2-1, with D maybe TRBD1 (6 bases). Germline CDR1 and CDR2: KGHDR and SFDVKD. Trimming stripped 3 bases from V and 2 bases from J, with 13 bases between. CDR3 size: 16 residues. The CDR3: CATSDAGADPYNEQFF. CDR3 sequence (DNA): TGTGCCACCAGTGATGCAGGGGCTGATCCCTACAATGAGCAGTTCTTC.

This clonotype occurred many times. This sequence joins TRBV27 and TRBJ1-1; 7 bases agree with TRBD1. V dropped 5 bases and J dropped 0; count of bases not matched to a gene: 6. Germline V lookup: CDR1 MNHEY, CDR2 SMNVEV (reference sequence). The CDR3 loop spans 15 amino acids. The CDR3 is CASSPGTVMNTEAFF. The CDR3 coding sequence is TGTGCCAGCAGTCCCGGGACAGTCATGAACACTGAAGCTTTCTTT.

This clonotype was detected many times. This chain connects TRBV27 to TRBJ2-7, with D hard to call. This CDR3 has 15 residues. V was clipped by 6 bases and J by 2 bases, with 17 bases between them. Germline values: CDR1 MNHEY, CDR2 SMNVEV (reference sequence). Here the CDR3 reads CASRAWSGSTYEQYF. Written as DNA, the CDR3 is TGTGCCAGCAGGGCCTGGAGTGGCAGTACCTACGAGCAGTACTTC.

This clonotype was picked up many times. This rearrangement joins TRBV5-1 to TRBJ2-1; unclear D gene. Deletions cut 0 bases from V and 6 bases from J, with 10 bases between. CDR3 size: 14 residues. From germline, CDR1 is SGHRS and CDR2 YFSETQ. The CDR3 DNA is TGCGCCAGCAGCTTGGCGGGTCGTGCCAATGAGCAGTTCTTC. This codes for CASSLAGRANEQFF.

This clonotype came up many times. The chain combines TRBV5-1 with TRBJ2-7; D possibly uses TRBD1 or TRBD2 (6 bases each). There are 13 residues in the CDR3. Germline V gene data show CDR1 as SGHRS and CDR2 as YFSETQ. The V end lost 4 bases, the J end lost 4 bases, and 12 bases lay between the germline ends. CDR3 protein: CASSRGRVYEQYF. The CDR3 DNA sequence: TGCGCCAGCAGCCGGGGGCGGGTATACGAGCAGTACTTC.

This clonotype was observed a few times. The chain combines TRBV24-1 with TRBJ1-3; D may be TRBD1 (6 bases). Germline V gives CDR1 KGHDR, CDR2 SFDVKD. Trimming pared 1 base from V and 0 bases from J, leaving 18 bases between. The CDR3 loop spans 19 amino acids. This CDR3 is CATSDLAYGGLTSGNTIYF. The CDR3 DNA reads as TGTGCCACCAGTGATTTAGCCTACGGGGGCCTAACCTCTGGAAACACCATATATTTT.

In its sample, this clonotype was seen many times. The chain employs TRBV7-2 and TRBJ1-2; no reliable D call. The CDR3 contains 15 residues. From germline, CDR1 is SGHTA and CDR2 FQGNSA. The V and J ends lost 5 bases and 5 bases respectively, with 18 bases between them. The CDR3 protein is CASSLNGVGGYGYTF. The CDR3 nucleotides read TGTGCCAGCAGCCTTAATGGGGTCGGCGGATATGGCTACACCTTC.

This clonotype was seen more than once but under ten times. Here the CDR3 DNA reads TGTGCCAGCAGTCCCTCGTCAGGGTGGGGAACAGATACGCAGTATTTT. This encodes CASSPSSGWGTDTQYF. This chain joins TRBV6-1 and TRBJ2-3; perhaps TRBD1 as D (5 bases). Trimming cost V 5 bases and J 3 bases, with 18 bases left between them. CDR1 is MNHNS, CDR2 SASEGT, per germline. The CDR3 totals 16 residues.

The chain carries TRBV7-9 and TRBJ2-4; 8 bases fit TRBD2. CDR3 length equals 13 residues. V lost 6 bases and J lost 7; bases outside the gene matches: 5. Germline CDR1 SEHNR, CDR2 FQNEAQ (reference sequence). CDR3 sequence: CASRTLAANIQYF. In DNA form, the CDR3 reads TGTGCCAGCAGGACACTAGCGGCGAACATTCAGTACTTC.

This CDR3 reads CASSRNGELPYEQYF. In nucleotides, the CDR3 is TGCGCCAGCAGCCGGAATGGGGAGTTACCCTACGAGCAGTACTTC. This chain uses TRBV4-1 with TRBJ2-7; TRBD2 might be the D (5 bases). Deletions cut 4 bases from V and 2 bases from J, with 15 bases between. This CDR3 is 15 amino acids long. Germline CDR1 is MGHRA and CDR2 is YSYEKL.

This clonotype has a count of ten or more. This rearrangement joins TRBV28 to TRBJ1-1; TRBD1 is a possible D gene (6 bases). Trimming shortened V by 5 bases and J by 3 bases, and 16 bases separated the two germline ends. The CDR3 covers 15 residues. Germline V gene data show CDR1 as MDHEN and CDR2 as SYDVKM. The CDR3 is CASSPPLGGYTEAFF. CDR3 nucleotide sequence: TGTGCCAGCAGTCCCCCTTTGGGGGGCTACACTGAAGCTTTCTTT.

This clonotype has more than one count but fewer than ten. V usage is TRBV10-3 and J usage is TRBJ1-1; D unresolved. This CDR3 is built from 15 residues. The germline V and J ends were trimmed by 0 bases and 2 bases, with 10 bases remaining between them. CDR1 and CDR2 from the germline V gene are ENHRY and SYGVKD. The CDR3 loop reads CAISESNQDNTEAFF. CDR3 in DNA: TGTGCCATCAGTGAGTCAAACCAGGACAACACTGAAGCTTTCTTT.

Only a few counts were recorded for this clonotype. V usage is TRBV4-3 and J usage is TRBJ2-7; possible D gene TRBD1, 5 bases. V lost 2 bases, J lost 5 bases, and 10 bases lay in between. Germline V gives CDR1 LGHNA, CDR2 YSLEER. The CDR3 runs to 13 residues. The CDR3 loop is CASSQNGRDEQYF. CDR3 nucleotides: TGCGCCAGCAGCCAAAATGGCAGGGACGAGCAGTACTTC.

The chain has TRBV19 and TRBJ2-3, with D possibly being TRBD1 (5 bases). From germline, CDR1 is LNHDA and CDR2 SQIVND (reference sequence). The ends were cut back, 8 bases at V and 4 bases at J, with 16 bases in the middle. The CDR3 covers 14 residues. The CDR3 is CASSRAGWPDTQYF. The DNA for the CDR3 is TGTGCCAGTTCCAGGGCAGGGTGGCCAGATACGCAGTATTTT.

This clonotype was found a few times. The chain joins TRBV4-1 to TRBJ2-7; perhaps TRBD1 as D (6 bases). This CDR3 spans 16 amino acids. V was trimmed by 0 bases and J by 3 bases, leaving 15 bases between them. Germline V gene lookup returns CDR1 MGHRA and CDR2 YSYEKL. The CDR3 spells CASSQEGASANYEQYF. The CDR3 coding sequence is TGCGCCAGCAGCCAAGAGGGGGCGAGCGCTAACTACGAGCAGTACTTC.